Below are 10 T cell receptor beta chains sequenced from a single sample in a study of identical twins. One entry per CDR3 protein, called by TCRdb with MiXCR from the 5' RACE reads. Of 460,000 or so distinct CDR3 sequences listed, over 12% were seen once; the top ten hold over 0.5%. The sample also formed part of further work on yellow fever vaccine responses in identical twins.

Sequenced input: CD4+ T cells sorted from blood. The receptors derive from a woman aged 18-29 years in good health.

To note about this clonotype: At one end, the junction sequence differs from germline, possibly due to a read error. The chain couples TRBV7-3 to TRBJ2-2, with 7 nucleotides matching TRBD2. This CDR3 is built from 15 residues. Germline assignment: CDR1 SGHTA and CDR2 FQGTGA. The CDR3 bases are TGTGCCAGCAGCCGGGACGGGAGGAACACCCGGGAGCTGTTTTTT. Translated: CASSRDGRNTRELFF.

This clonotype turned up a few times. The V call is TRBV29-1, the J call TRBJ1-1; no firm D call. The V and J ends lost 7 bases and 2 bases respectively, with 11 bases between them. This CDR3 region has 12 residues. Germline V CDR1 and CDR2: SQVTM, ANQGSEA. This CDR3 is CSGIDLNTEAFF. The DNA for the CDR3 is TGCAGCGGCATTGATCTAAACACTGAAGCTTTCTTT.

The gene calls are TRBV12-3 or TRBV12-4 and TRBJ2-5; weak D call: TRBD1 (8 bases). V lost 5 bases and J lost 7, with 14 bases in between. The CDR3 consists of 13 residues. CDR3 DNA sequence: TGTGCCAGCAGTAGCGGGACAGGCAGGACCCAGTACTTC. Translation: CASSSGTGRTQYF.

This clonotype appeared a few times. The rearrangement uses TRBV4-2 and TRBJ2-1; D unresolved. Germline V gives CDR1 LGHNA, CDR2 YNFKEQ. CDR3 size: 17 residues. V dropped 1 base and J dropped 5 bases, with 18 bases sitting between them. In DNA form, the CDR3 reads TGTGCCAGCAGCCAAGCGACCCAGGTGCCGGGCAACAATGAGCAGTTCTTC. Protein sequence: CASSQATQVPGNNEQFF.

This clonotype has more than one count but fewer than ten. The chain combines TRBV29-1 with TRBJ2-1, with 8 bases identical to TRBD2. V shed 7 bases and J 6 bases; nucleotides not matched to a gene: 8. Germline V CDR1 and CDR2: SQVTM, ANQGSEA. This CDR3 region has 13 residues. Here the CDR3 DNA reads TGCAGCGCCACGGGACTAGTCATCAATGAGCAGTTCTTC. Its translation is CSATGLVINEQFF.

This clonotype was seen ten or more times. The gene calls are TRBV20-1 and TRBJ2-4; 8 bases match TRBD2. V trimming: 1 base; J trimming: 6 bases; junction bases outside the gene matches: 8. CDR1 and CDR2 from the germline V gene are DFQATT and SNEGSKA (reference sequence). This CDR3 contains 15 residues. The CDR3 is CSARGLAGIVNIQYF. DNA of the CDR3: TGCAGTGCTAGAGGCCTAGCGGGCATCGTAAACATTCAGTACTTC.

This clonotype was seen a few times. CDR3 sequence reads: CSAPRGGTVHSGNTIYF. In DNA form, the CDR3 reads TGCAGTGCTCCCCGCGGAGGGACAGTGCACTCTGGAAACACCATATATTTT. The J gene is TRBJ1-3, the V gene TRBV20-1; 7 nucleotides line up with TRBD1. V lost 5 bases and J lost 0; bases outside the gene matches: 13. Germline-derived CDR1 and CDR2 are DFQATT and SNEGSKA (reference sequence). The CDR3 runs to 17 residues.

The rearrangement uses TRBV6-1 and TRBJ2-4, with TRBD2 as a possible D gene (6 bases). The CDR3 covers 13 residues. Trimming removed 6 bases from V and 5 bases from J, with 11 bases in between. In germline, CDR1 is MNHNS, CDR2 SASEGT. CDR3 nucleotide sequence: TGTGCCAGCAGGCGGGGAAATGAAAACATTCAGTACTTC. Protein product: CASRRGNENIQYF.

CDR3 in amino acids: CASSLASGGSGNEQFF. The CDR3 bases are TGTGCCAGCAGCTTAGCTTCGGGAGGATCTGGCAATGAGCAGTTCTTC. This rearrangement joins TRBV7-2 to TRBJ2-1; TRBD2 matches at 7 bases. CDR3 length: 16 residues. The trim removed 0 bases at V and 6 bases at J, leaving 8 bases unmatched. Germline-derived CDR1 and CDR2 are SGHTA and FQGNSA.

A few counts support this clonotype. The chain joins TRBV7-2 to TRBJ1-5; no clear D gene. V was cut by 2 bases and J by 1 base, with 12 bases left in between. Germline V gene sequence: CDR1 SGHTA, CDR2 FQGNSA. The CDR3 has 16 amino acids. The CDR3: CASSLSTAASNQPQHF. The CDR3 region has the DNA TGTGCCAGCAGCTTAAGTACGGCCGCCAGCAATCAGCCCCAGCATTTT.